The rows below give T cell receptor beta chains drawn from one sample of a study. Via MiXCR, TCRdb re-called the 5' RACE reads, giving one row per CDR3 protein. Among approximately 60,000 distinct CDR3 sequences listed, roughly 23% were seen once. The sample was memory CD4+ T cells sorted from a lymph node. Every receptor here comes from a female donor with breast cancer. The CDR3 runs from the conserved cysteine through the conserved F or W. A D gene is named only where the DNA matches it firmly. The size of a clone is reported for some rows only, either as once, few or many, or as a class for expanded clones.

TRBD1	NA	TRBV5-6	TRBJ2-5	CASSATGATETQYF	TGTGCCAGCAGCGCGACAGGGGCCACAGAGACCCAGTACTTC
TRBD1	few	TRBV6-6	TRBJ1-1	CASGTGMNTEAFF	TGTGCCAGCGGGACAGGGATGAACACTGAAGCTTTCTTT
TRBD2	medium-sized	TRBV20-1	TRBJ2-1	CSAIGLVAYNEQFF	TGCAGTGCTATTGGACTAGTTGCATACAATGAGCAGTTCTTC
NA	NA	TRBV20-1	TRBJ2-3	CSATPGARTDTQYF	TGCAGTGCTACCCCCGGCGCCCGCACAGATACGCAGTATTTT
NA	many	TRBV4-2	TRBJ2-1	CASSQESQVEQFF	TGTGCCAGCAGCCAAGAGAGTCAAGTAGAGCAGTTCTTC
NA	NA	TRBV20-1	TRBJ1-1	CSARDGTVNTEAFF	TGCAGTGCTAGAGACGGGACGGTGAACACTGAAGCTTTCTTT
NA	NA	TRBV2	TRBJ1-2	CASSEARANYGYTF	TGTGCCAGCAGTGAAGCACGAGCTAACTATGGCTACACCTTC
NA	many	TRBV5-4	TRBJ2-1	CASSRSGSSSYNEQFF	TGTGCCAGCAGTCGTAGCGGATCTAGCTCCTACAATGAGCAGTTCTTC
TRBD1	many	TRBV6-6	TRBJ1-1	CASRTGQGDTEAFF	TGTGCCAGCAGAACGGGACAGGGGGACACTGAAGCTTTCTTT
NA	NA	TRBV28	TRBJ2-1	CASKPGRNEYNEQFF	TGTGCCAGCAAACCTGGTCGGAATGAATACAATGAGCAGTTCTTC
TRBD1	many	TRBV6-5	TRBJ1-3	CASSQGARGNTIYF	TGTGCCAGCAGTCAGGGGGCGCGTGGAAACACCATATATTTT
TRBD2	NA	TRBV5-1	TRBJ2-3	CASSLVPSGSSDTQYF	TGCGCCAGCAGCTTGGTTCCTAGCGGGAGTTCAGATACGCAGTATTTT
NA	many	TRBV6-2/TRBV6-3	TRBJ2-1	CASSSKGGYNEQFF	TGTGCCAGCAGTTCCAAGGGCGGATACAATGAGCAGTTCTTC
NA	many	TRBV6-5	TRBJ2-3	CASSYSNLGGDTQYF	TGTGCCAGCAGTTACTCGAATCTGGGAGGCGATACGCAGTATTTT
NA	many	TRBV29-1	TRBJ1-1	CSATSQNTEAFF	TGCAGCGCTACTAGTCAGAACACTGAAGCTTTCTTT
NA	many	TRBV5-1	TRBJ2-3	CASRLREGDTQYF	TGCGCCAGCAGACTGCGAGAGGGAGATACGCAGTATTTT
NA	NA	TRBV6-1	TRBJ1-2	CASSDVGGYTF	TGTGCCAGCAGTGACGTTGGGGGCTACACCTTC
NA	NA	TRBV7-3	TRBJ1-3	CASSFLDRPSGNTIYF	TGTGCCAGCAGCTTCCTTGACAGGCCCTCTGGAAACACCATATATTTT
TRBD2	many	TRBV5-1	TRBJ2-3	CASSPGLAEDTQYF	TGCGCCAGCAGCCCCGGACTAGCGGAAGATACGCAGTATTTT
NA	NA	TRBV7-9	TRBJ2-2	CASSGQLPTGELFF	TGTGCCAGCAGCGGACAGCTCCCCACCGGGGAGCTGTTTTTT
NA	few	TRBV18	TRBJ2-5	CASSPQDQETQYF	TGTGCCAGCTCACCACAGGACCAAGAGACCCAGTACTTC
NA	NA	TRBV6-2/TRBV6-3	TRBJ1-1	CASSLQTFTEAFF	TGTGCCAGCAGCCTACAGACTTTCACTGAAGCTTTCTTT
TRBD2	NA	TRBV5-1	TRBJ2-1	CASSLDGGEYNEQFF	TGCGCCAGCAGCTTGGATGGGGGGGAATACAATGAGCAGTTCTTC
NA	few	TRBV20-1	TRBJ2-3	CSAGGQGTPTNTQYF	TGCAGTGCCGGCGGGCAGGGTACCCCCACAAATACGCAGTATTTT
NA	NA	TRBV7-8	TRBJ2-7	CASSLGPSGEQYF	TGTGCCAGCAGCCTAGGACCGTCCGGGGAGCAGTACTTC
NA	few	TRBV5-1	TRBJ2-5	CASSLGPQGKTQYF	TGCGCCAGCAGCTTGGGGCCTCAGGGCAAGACCCAGTACTTC
NA	few	TRBV9	TRBJ1-2	CASSVDSSIYGYTF	TGTGCCAGCAGCGTAGACAGTTCAATCTATGGCTACACCTTC
NA	NA	TRBV7-2	TRBJ2-3	CASSLGVTTDTQYF	TGTGCCAGCAGCTTAGGGGTAACCACAGATACGCAGTATTTT
NA	NA	TRBV5-1	TRBJ2-1	CASSLALQTREQFF	TGCGCCAGCAGCTTGGCCCTCCAGACTCGTGAGCAGTTCTTC
NA	many	TRBV5-6	TRBJ2-3	CASSLSKGYLTDTQYF	TGTGCCAGCAGCTTGTCAAAAGGCTACCTCACAGATACGCAGTATTTT
NA	many	TRBV5-6	TRBJ2-1	CASSRWGSGNEQFF	TGTGCCAGCAGCCGGTGGGGGAGCGGCAATGAGCAGTTCTTC
NA	few	TRBV15	TRBJ2-7	CAHPKALAVDEQYF	TGTGCCCATCCTAAGGCGCTAGCTGTCGACGAGCAGTACTTC
NA	few	TRBV7-8	TRBJ1-1	CASREGVGTEAFF	TGTGCCAGCAGGGAGGGAGTTGGCACTGAAGCTTTCTTT
NA	NA	TRBV7-2	TRBJ2-3	CASSLVRGDTQYF	TGTGCCAGCAGCTTGGTTCGGGGAGATACGCAGTATTTT
NA	NA	TRBV7-3	TRBJ2-5	CASSPKYQETQYF	TGTGCCAGCAGCCCTAAGTACCAAGAGACCCAGTACTTC
TRBD1	once	TRBV6-1	TRBJ2-5	CASSTGQGLQETQYF	TGTGCCAGCAGCACGGGACAGGGCCTCCAAGAGACCCAGTACTTC
NA	NA	TRBV20-1	TRBJ2-7	CSAREPLRNEQYF	TGCAGTGCTAGAGAACCTCTCAGGAACGAGCAGTACTTC
NA	many	TRBV4-1	TRBJ1-1	CASSRLTGDTEAFF	TGCGCCAGCAGCCGACTTACGGGGGACACTGAAGCTTTCTTT
NA	many	TRBV29-1	TRBJ2-1	CSVVGQVNEQFF	TGCAGCGTTGTAGGTCAAGTCAATGAGCAGTTCTTC
NA	few	TRBV6-1	TRBJ2-2	CASKTVAGSGELFF	TGTGCCAGCAAGACGGTAGCCGGGTCGGGGGAGCTGTTTTTT
NA	many	TRBV6-1	TRBJ1-6	CASSEGADSPLHF	TGTGCCAGCAGTGAAGGGGCCGATTCACCCCTCCACTTT
TRBD2	NA	TRBV5-6	TRBJ2-6	CASSLGGAFSGANVLTF	TGTGCCAGCAGCCTCGGGGGGGCGTTCTCTGGGGCCAACGTCCTGACTTTC
NA	few	TRBV6-6	TRBJ1-1	CASSYSLYTEAFF	TGTGCCAGCAGTTACTCTTTGTACACTGAAGCTTTCTTT
TRBD2	NA	TRBV5-1	TRBJ2-3	CASSLGTSGTLDTQYF	TGCGCCAGCAGCTTGGGGACTAGCGGGACGTTAGATACGCAGTATTTT
NA	many	TRBV9	TRBJ2-3	CASSVSAGLHTDTQYF	TGTGCCAGCAGCGTTTCGGCGGGCCTACACACAGATACGCAGTATTTT
NA	few	TRBV19	TRBJ2-7	CASSITWGPAAYEQYF	TGTGCCAGTAGTATAACTTGGGGGCCGGCGGCCTACGAGCAGTACTTC
NA	NA	TRBV7-2	TRBJ2-3	CASSRDWSGADTQYF	TGTGCCAGCAGCCGTGACTGGAGTGGGGCAGATACGCAGTATTTT
NA	few	TRBV4-3	TRBJ1-2	CASSQEYRSDYGYTF	TGCGCCAGCAGCCAAGAATACAGGTCTGACTATGGCTACACCTTC
NA	NA	TRBV7-8	TRBJ2-3	CASSSNPSSRQYF	TGTGCCAGCAGCTCAAACCCCAGCTCCCGGCAGTATTTT
TRBD2	few	TRBV7-2	TRBJ2-1	CASSLVSSGSYNEQFF	TGTGCCAGCAGCTTAGTATCTAGCGGGAGCTACAATGAGCAGTTCTTC